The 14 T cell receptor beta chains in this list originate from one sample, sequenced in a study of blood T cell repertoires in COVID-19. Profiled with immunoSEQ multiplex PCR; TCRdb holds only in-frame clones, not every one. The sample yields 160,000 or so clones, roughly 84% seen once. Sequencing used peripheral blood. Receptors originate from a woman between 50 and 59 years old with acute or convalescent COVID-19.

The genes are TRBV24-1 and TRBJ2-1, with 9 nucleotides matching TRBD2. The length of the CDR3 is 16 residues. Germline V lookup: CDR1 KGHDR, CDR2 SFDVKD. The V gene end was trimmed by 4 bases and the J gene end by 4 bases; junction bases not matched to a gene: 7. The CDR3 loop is CATSEGGRASYNEQFF. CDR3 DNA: TGTGCCACCAGTGAGGGCGGGAGGGCCTCATACAATGAGCAGTTCTTC.

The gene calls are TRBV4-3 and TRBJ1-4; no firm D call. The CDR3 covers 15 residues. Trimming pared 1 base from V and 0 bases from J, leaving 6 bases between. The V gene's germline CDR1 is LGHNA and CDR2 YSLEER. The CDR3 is CASSQATTTNEKLFF. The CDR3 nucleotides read TGCGCCAGCAGCCAAGCGACAACAACTAATGAAAAACTGTTTTTT.

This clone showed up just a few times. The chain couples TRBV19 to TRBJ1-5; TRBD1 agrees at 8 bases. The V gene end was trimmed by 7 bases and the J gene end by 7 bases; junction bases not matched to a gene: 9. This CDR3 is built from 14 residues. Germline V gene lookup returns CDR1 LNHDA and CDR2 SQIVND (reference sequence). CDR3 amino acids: CASTTDRVSQPQHF. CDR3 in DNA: TGTGCCAGTACCACGGACAGGGTCAGCCAGCCCCAGCATTTT.

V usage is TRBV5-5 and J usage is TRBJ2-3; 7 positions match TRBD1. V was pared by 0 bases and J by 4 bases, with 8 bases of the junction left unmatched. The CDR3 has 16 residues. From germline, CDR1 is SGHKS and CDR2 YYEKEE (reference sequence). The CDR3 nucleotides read TGTGCCAGCAGCTTGGGACAGGGAAGGTGGGCAGATACGCAGTATTTT. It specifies CASSLGQGRWADTQYF.

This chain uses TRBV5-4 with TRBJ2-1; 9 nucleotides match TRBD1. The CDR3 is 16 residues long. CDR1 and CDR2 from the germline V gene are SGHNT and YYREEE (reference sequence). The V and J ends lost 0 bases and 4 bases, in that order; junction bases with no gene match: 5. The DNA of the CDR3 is TGTGCCAGCAGCTTGGGCGGACAGGGGATTTACAATGAGCAGTTCTTC. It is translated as CASSLGGQGIYNEQFF.

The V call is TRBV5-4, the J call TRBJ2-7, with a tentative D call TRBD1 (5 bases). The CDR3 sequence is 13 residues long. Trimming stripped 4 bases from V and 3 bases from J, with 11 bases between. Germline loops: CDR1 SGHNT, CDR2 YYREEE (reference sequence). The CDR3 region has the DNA TGTGCCAGCAGCCAACTGCAGGGCTACGAGCAGTACTTC. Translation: CASSQLQGYEQYF.

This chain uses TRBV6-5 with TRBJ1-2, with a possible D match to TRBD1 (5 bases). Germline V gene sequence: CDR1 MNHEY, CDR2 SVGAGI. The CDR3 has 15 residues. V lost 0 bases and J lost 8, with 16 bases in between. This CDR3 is CASSYSRVLLVGYTF. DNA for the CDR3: TGTGCCAGCAGTTACTCCAGGGTACTCCTAGTCGGCTACACCTTC.

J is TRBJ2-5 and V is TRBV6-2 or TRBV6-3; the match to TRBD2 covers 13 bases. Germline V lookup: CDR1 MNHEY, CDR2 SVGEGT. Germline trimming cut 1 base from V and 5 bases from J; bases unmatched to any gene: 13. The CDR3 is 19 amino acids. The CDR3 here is CASSYFLGLAGASTETQYF. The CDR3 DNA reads TGTGCCAGCAGTTACTTCCTCGGACTAGCGGGAGCCTCGACGGAGACCCAGTACTTC.

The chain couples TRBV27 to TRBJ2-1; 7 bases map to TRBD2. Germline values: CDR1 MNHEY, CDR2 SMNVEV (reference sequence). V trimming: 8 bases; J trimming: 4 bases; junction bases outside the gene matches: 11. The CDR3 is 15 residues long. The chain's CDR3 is CASHQGRGVYNEQFF. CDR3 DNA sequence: TGTGCCAGCCACCAGGGTCGGGGGGTTTACAATGAGCAGTTCTTC.

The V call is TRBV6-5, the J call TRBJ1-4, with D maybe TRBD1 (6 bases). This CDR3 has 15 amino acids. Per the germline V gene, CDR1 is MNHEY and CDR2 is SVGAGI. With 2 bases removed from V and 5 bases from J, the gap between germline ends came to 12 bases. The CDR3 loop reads CASSYQDRRNEKLFF. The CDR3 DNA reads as TGTGCCAGCAGTTACCAGGACAGACGGAATGAAAAACTGTTTTTT.

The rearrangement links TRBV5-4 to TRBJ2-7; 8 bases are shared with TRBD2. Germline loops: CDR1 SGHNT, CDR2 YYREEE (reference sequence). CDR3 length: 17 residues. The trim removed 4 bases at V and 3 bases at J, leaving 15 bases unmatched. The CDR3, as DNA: TGTGCCAGCAGCCCAGCCCCGGGCAGCGGGGGACACTACGAGCAGTACTTC. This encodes CASSPAPGSGGHYEQYF.

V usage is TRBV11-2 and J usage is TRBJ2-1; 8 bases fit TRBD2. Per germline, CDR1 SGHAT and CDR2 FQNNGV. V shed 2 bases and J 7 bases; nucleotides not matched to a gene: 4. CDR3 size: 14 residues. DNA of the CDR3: TGTGCCAGCAGCTTAATGCGGGGGGATAATGAGCAGTTCTTC. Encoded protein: CASSLMRGDNEQFF. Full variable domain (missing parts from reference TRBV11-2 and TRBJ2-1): EAGVAQSPRYKIIEKRQSVAFWCNPISGHATLYWYQQILGQGPKLLIQFQNNGVVDDSQLPKDRFSAERLKGVDSTLKIQPAKLEDSAVYLCASSLMRGDNEQFFGPGTRLTVL.

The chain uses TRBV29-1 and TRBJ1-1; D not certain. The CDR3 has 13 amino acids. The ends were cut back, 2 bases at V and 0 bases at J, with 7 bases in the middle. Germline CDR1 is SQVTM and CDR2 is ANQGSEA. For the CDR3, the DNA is TGCAGCGTTGAAATAGCTATGAACACTGAAGCTTTCTTT. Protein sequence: CSVEIAMNTEAFF.

The DNA for the CDR3 is TGTGCCAGCAAAACCGGGGGGGCTGACAGGCCCTTCTATGGCTACACCTTC. Its protein is CASKTGGADRPFYGYTF. The chain carries TRBV28 and TRBJ1-2; D might be TRBD1 (6 bases). CDR3 length: 17 residues. Trimming pared 7 bases from V and 4 bases from J, leaving 25 bases between. Looked up from germline, CDR1 is MDHEN and CDR2 is SYDVKM.